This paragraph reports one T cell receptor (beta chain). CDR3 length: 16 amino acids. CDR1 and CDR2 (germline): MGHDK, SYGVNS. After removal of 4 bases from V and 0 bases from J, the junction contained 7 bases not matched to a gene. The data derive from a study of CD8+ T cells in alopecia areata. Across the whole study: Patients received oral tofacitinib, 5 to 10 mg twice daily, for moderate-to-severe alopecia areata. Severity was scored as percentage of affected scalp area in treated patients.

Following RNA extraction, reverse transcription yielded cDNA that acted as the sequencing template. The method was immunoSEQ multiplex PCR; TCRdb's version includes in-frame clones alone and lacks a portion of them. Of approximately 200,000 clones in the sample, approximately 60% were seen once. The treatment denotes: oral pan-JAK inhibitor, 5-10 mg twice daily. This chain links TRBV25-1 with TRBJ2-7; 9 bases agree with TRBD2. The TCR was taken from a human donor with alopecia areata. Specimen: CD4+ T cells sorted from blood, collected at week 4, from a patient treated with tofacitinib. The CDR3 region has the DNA TGTGCCAGCAGTGTAGGACTAGCGCGGAGCTCCTACGAGCAGTACTTC. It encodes CASSVGLARSSYEQYF.